This T cell receptor beta chain was observed in a study of radiation and T cells in renal cell carcinoma. In germline, CDR1 is GTSNPN, CDR2 SVGIG (reference sequence). CDR3 length: 15 amino acids. The V segment lost 0 bases and the J segment 12 bases; nucleotides outside the gene matches: 9. The data were produced by immunoSEQ multiplex PCR, yet TCRdb's version contains in-frame clones alone and is incomplete. Of roughly 160,000 clones in the sample, about 87% were seen once. Time point here: blood 4 weeks post-SBRT, at nephrectomy. This sample's treatment: 15 Gy SBRT to primary tumor, nephrectomy 4 weeks later. Blood was sampled at baseline, 2 weeks and 4 weeks after SBRT.

This TCR derives from a woman in her 50s with renal cell carcinoma. The starting material was blood, obtained from a patient whose treatment included radiotherapy and nephrectomy. This chain connects TRBV30 to TRBJ2-1; the match to TRBD1 covers 12 bases. CDR3 loop: CAWSVQGTGGRVQFF. The CDR3, as DNA: TGTGCCTGGAGTGTACAAGGGACAGGGGGCAGGGTGCAGTTCTTC.